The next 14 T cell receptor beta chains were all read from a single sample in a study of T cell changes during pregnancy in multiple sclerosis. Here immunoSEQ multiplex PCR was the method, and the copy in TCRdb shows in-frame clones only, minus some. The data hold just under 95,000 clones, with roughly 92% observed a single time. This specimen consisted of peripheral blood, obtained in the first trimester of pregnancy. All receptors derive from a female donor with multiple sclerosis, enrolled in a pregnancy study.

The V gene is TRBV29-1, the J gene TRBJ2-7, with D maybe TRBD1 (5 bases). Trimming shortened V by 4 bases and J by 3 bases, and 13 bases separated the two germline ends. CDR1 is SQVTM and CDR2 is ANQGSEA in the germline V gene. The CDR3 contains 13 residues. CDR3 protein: CSVVGRANYEQYF. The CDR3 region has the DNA TGCAGCGTTGTTGGCAGGGCCAACTACGAGCAGTACTTC.

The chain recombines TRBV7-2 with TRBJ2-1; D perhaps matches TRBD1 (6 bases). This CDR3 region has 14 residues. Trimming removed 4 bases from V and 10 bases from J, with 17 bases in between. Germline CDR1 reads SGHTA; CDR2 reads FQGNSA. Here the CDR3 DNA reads TGTGCCAGCAGCTCCCGCACAGGGTGGAGGGAGCAGTTCTTC. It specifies CASSSRTGWREQFF. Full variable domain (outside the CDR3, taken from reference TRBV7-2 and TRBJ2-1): GAGVSQSPSNKVTEKGKDVELRCDPISGHTALYWYRQSLGQGLEFLIYFQGNSAPDKSGLPSDRFSAERTGGSVSTLTIQRTQQEDSAVYLCASSSRTGWREQFFGPGTRLTVL.

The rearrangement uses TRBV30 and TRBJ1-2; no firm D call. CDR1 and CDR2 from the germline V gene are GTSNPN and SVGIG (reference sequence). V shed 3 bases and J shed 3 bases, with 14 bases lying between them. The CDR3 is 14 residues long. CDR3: CAWSQTMRDYGYTF. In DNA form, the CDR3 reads TGTGCCTGGAGCCAGACCATGAGGGACTATGGCTACACCTTC.

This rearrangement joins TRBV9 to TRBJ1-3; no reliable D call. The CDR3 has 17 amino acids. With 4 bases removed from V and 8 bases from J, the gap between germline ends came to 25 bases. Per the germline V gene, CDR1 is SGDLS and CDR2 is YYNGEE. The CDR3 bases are TGTGCCAGCAGCCAAGGAGGGAGCGTCGGGTTTCGAGACACCATATATTTT. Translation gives CASSQGGSVGFRDTIYF.

This CDR3 reads CASSQDLIGGSTEAFF. The CDR3 DNA is TGTGCCAGCAGCCAAGATCTTATAGGGGGTAGCACTGAAGCTTTCTTT. The genes are TRBV4-2 and TRBJ1-1, with D perhaps matching TRBD1 (6 bases). CDR1 and CDR2 (germline): LGHNA, YNFKEQ. V lost 0 bases, J lost 4 bases, and 15 bases lay in between. There are 16 residues in the CDR3.

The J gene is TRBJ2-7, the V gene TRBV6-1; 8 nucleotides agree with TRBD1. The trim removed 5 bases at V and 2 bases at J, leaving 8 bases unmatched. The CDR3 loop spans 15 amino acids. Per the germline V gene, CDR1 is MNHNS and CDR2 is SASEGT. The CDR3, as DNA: TGTGCCAGCAGTCAACAGTGGACAGGGCCCTACGAGCAGTACTTC. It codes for CASSQQWTGPYEQYF.

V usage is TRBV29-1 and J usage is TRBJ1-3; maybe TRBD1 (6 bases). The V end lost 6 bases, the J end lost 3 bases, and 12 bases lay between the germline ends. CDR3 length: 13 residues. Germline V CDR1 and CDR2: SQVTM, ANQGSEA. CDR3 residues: CSVCLDSGNTIYF. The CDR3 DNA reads TGCAGCGTCTGCCTGGACAGTGGAAACACCATATATTTT.

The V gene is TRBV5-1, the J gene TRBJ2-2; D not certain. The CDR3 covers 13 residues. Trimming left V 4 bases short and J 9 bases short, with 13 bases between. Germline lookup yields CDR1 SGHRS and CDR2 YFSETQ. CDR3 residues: CASSPLGPRELFF. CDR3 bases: TGCGCCAGCAGCCCACTGGGCCCTCGGGAGCTGTTTTTT.

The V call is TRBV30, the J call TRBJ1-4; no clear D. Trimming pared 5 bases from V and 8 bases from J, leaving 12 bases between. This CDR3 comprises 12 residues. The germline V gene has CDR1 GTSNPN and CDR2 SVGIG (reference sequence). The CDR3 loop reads CAWGPIGEKLFF. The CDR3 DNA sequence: TGTGCCTGGGGGCCGATTGGGGAAAAACTGTTTTTT.

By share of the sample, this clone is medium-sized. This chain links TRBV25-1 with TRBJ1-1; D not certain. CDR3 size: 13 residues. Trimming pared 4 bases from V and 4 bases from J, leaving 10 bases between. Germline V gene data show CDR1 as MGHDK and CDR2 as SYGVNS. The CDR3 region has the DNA TGTGCCAGCAGTGCCGGGGTGGTCACTGAAGCTTTCTTT. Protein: CASSAGVVTEAFF.

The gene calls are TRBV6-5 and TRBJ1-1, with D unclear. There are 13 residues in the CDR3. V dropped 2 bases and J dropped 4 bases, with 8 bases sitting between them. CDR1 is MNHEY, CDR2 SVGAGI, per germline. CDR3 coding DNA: TGTGCCAGCAGTTACATGCGGGTCACTGAAGCTTTCTTT. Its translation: CASSYMRVTEAFF.

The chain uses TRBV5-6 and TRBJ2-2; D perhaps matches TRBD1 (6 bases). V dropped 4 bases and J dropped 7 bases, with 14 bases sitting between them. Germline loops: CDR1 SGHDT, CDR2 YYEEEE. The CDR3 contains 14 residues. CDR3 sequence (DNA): TGTGCCAGCAGCGAAACAGGGTTGGGCGGGGAGCTGTTTTTT. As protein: CASSETGLGGELFF.

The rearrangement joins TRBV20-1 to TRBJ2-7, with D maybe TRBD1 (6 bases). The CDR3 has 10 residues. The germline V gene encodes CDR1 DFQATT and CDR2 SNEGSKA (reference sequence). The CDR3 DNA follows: TGCAATGGGGGCCCTGACGGGCAGTACTTC. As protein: CNGGPDGQYF.

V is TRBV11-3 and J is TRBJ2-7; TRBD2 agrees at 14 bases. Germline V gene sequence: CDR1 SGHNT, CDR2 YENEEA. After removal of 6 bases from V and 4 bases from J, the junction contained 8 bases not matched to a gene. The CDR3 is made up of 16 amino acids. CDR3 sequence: CASSHGLAGGLYEQYF. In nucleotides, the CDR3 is TGTGCCAGCAGTCACGGACTAGCGGGAGGTTTGTACGAGCAGTACTTC.